The 19 T cell receptor beta chains given below trace back to one sample, sequenced in a study of T-cell memory formation after mild COVID-19. One entry per CDR3 protein results from TCRdb running MiXCR on the 5' RACE reads. The sample records tens of thousands of distinct CDR3 sequences, approximately 12% being singletons. Specimen: PBMCs or a T cell subset sorted from them (not recorded which). The receptors were sampled from a man in his late teens or twenties who had mild COVID-19 (a few samples of this study predate the infection). Cell type and time point are not known.

This clonotype was observed many times. V is TRBV5-5 and J is TRBJ1-1; the D is unclear. Germline lookup yields CDR1 SGHKS and CDR2 YYEKEE (reference sequence). The CDR3 runs 15 residues. V was shortened by 0 bases and J by 4 bases, with 13 bases between the two germline ends. CDR3 in DNA: TGTGCCAGCAGCTTGGCCTCTGGGTCGGGCACTGAAGCTTTCTTT. It yields the protein CASSLASGSGTEAFF.

This clonotype has at least ten counts. This chain links TRBV3-1 with TRBJ2-5; D is uncertain. Germline CDR1 LGHDT, CDR2 YNNKEL (reference sequence). The CDR3 is 13 amino acids. Trimming pared 10 bases from V and 4 bases from J, leaving 16 bases between. The CDR3 here is CAINYHHPETQYF. For the CDR3, the DNA is TGTGCCATTAACTACCACCACCCAGAGACCCAGTACTTC.

This clonotype has more than one count but fewer than ten. The chain uses TRBV29-1 and TRBJ2-2, with TRBD1 identical over 11 bases. The length of the CDR3 is 15 residues. The germline gives CDR1 SQVTM, CDR2 ANQGSEA. V was pared by 5 bases and J by 5 bases, with 7 bases of the junction left unmatched. CDR3 in amino acids: CSVFLRDRGTGELFF. The CDR3 region has the DNA TGCAGCGTTTTTCTCCGGGACAGGGGGACCGGGGAGCTGTTTTTT.

On this clonotype: The junction departs from the called germline gene at one end, perhaps through a read error. The chain's CDR3 is CASTQPRTGVNSPLHF. In nucleotides, the CDR3 is TGCGCCAGCACCCAACCAAGGACAGGGGTTAATTCACCCCTCCACTTT. V is TRBV4-1 and J is TRBJ1-6; 9 bases map to TRBD1. The CDR3 covers 16 residues. The germline gives CDR1 MGHRA, CDR2 YSYEKL.

This chain uses TRBV4-3 with TRBJ2-3, with 7 bases lining up with TRBD2. The CDR3 runs to 15 residues. Germline V gene lookup returns CDR1 LGHNA and CDR2 YSLEER. With 0 bases clipped from V and 0 bases from J, the junction kept 0 bases outside the gene matches. CDR3: CASSQEGGSTDTQYF. CDR3 nucleotide sequence: TGCGCCAGCAGCCAAGAGGGGGGGAGCACAGATACGCAGTATTTT.

This chain uses TRBV18 with TRBJ1-1; D uncertain. V lost 3 bases and J lost 11, with 13 bases in between. CDR3 length: 12 residues. Germline CDR1 reads KGHSH; CDR2 reads LQKENI. CDR3 region: CASSPDGPGAFF. The CDR3 DNA sequence: TGTGCCAGCTCACCCGATGGTCCCGGGGCTTTCTTT.

J is TRBJ2-1 and V is TRBV3-1; no definite D call. Trimming left V 4 bases short and J 2 bases short, with 12 bases between. Germline CDR1 LGHDT, CDR2 YNNKEL (reference sequence). The length of the CDR3 is 15 residues. The CDR3 sequence: CASSLAYLPYNEQFF. The CDR3 nucleotides read TGTGCCAGCAGCCTTGCCTACCTTCCCTACAATGAGCAGTTCTTC.

This clonotype has a count of ten or more. The chain combines TRBV7-3 with TRBJ2-6; D gene unclear. This CDR3 has 15 residues. Germline V CDR1 and CDR2: SGHTA, FQGTGA. V lost 6 bases to trimming and J lost 4 bases, with 13 bases between them. The CDR3 region has the DNA TGTGCCAGCAGGGACGGTACTGCGGGGGCCAACGTCCTGACTTTC. Translation gives CASRDGTAGANVLTF.

This clonotype was counted a few times. CDR3 residues: CSVYSDRDRGYTF. The CDR3, as DNA: TGCAGCGTTTATTCAGACAGGGATCGGGGCTACACCTTC. The J gene is TRBJ1-2, the V gene TRBV29-1; 7 bases match TRBD1. CDR1 is SQVTM, CDR2 ANQGSEA, per germline. The CDR3 length is 13 residues. J gave up 8 bases and V 5 bases, and 11 bases lay outside the gene matches.

The V call is TRBV19, the J call TRBJ2-7, with unresolved D. The V end was cut by 4 bases, the J end by 4 bases, with 8 bases between. CDR1 and CDR2 (germline): LNHDA, SQIVND (reference sequence). This CDR3 has 12 amino acids. The CDR3 protein is CASSNRDYEQYF. Here the CDR3 DNA reads TGTGCCAGTAGTAATAGAGATTACGAGCAGTACTTC.

A few counts support this clonotype. V is TRBV11-1 and J is TRBJ2-7; D gene unclear. The CDR3 consists of 16 residues. V was trimmed by 1 base and J by 0 bases, leaving 13 bases between them. CDR1 is SGHAT and CDR2 is FQDESV in the germline V gene (reference sequence). The CDR3 here is CASSLGARLSSYEQYF. CDR3 nucleotides: TGTGCCAGCAGCTTAGGGGCCAGGCTGAGCTCCTACGAGCAGTACTTC.

Only a few counts were recorded for this clonotype. V usage is TRBV5-4 and J usage is TRBJ2-1, with a weak D call TRBD2 (6 bases). Germline CDR1 reads SGHNT; CDR2 reads YYREEE (reference sequence). CDR3 length: 15 amino acids. Trimming left V 4 bases short and J 3 bases short, with 14 bases between. Written as DNA, the CDR3 is TGTGCCAGCAGCCCGGACTATTCGTACTACAATGAGCAGTTCTTC. The encoded protein is CASSPDYSYYNEQFF.

This clonotype has only a few counts. The chain couples TRBV27 to TRBJ1-5; TRBD1 matches at 7 bases. The V gene's germline CDR1 is MNHEY and CDR2 SMNVEV (reference sequence). Trimming at V came to 6 bases and at J to 0 bases, leaving 5 bases not matched to a gene. The CDR3 contains 15 residues. CDR3 protein: CASRVGQISNQPQHF. CDR3 nucleotides: TGTGCCAGCAGAGTGGGACAGATTAGCAATCAGCCCCAGCATTTT.

This clonotype came up a few times. Mismatch with germline at one junction end may stem from a read error. This chain joins TRBV12-3 or TRBV12-4 and TRBJ2-7; D may be TRBD2 (6 bases). There are 12 residues in the CDR3. The CDR3 bases are TGTGCCAGCAGTCAGTGGACTACCGAGCCGAGCTTC. Translated: CASSQWTTEPSF.

The V call is TRBV24-1, the J call TRBJ2-7, with 7 bases that match TRBD1. V gave up 9 bases and J gave up 0 bases; unmatched junction bases: 1. CDR1 and CDR2 from the germline V gene are KGHDR and SFDVKD. The CDR3 runs 12 residues. The CDR3 region has the DNA TGTGCCACCCGGGACAGCTCCTACGAGCAGTACTTC. It encodes CATRDSSYEQYF.

As concerns this clonotype: Just one base apart from a much larger clone, this may be a read error. This chain connects TRBV12-3 or TRBV12-4 to TRBJ2-1, with 12 bases identical to TRBD1. This CDR3 contains 16 residues. Trimming removed 8 bases from V and 0 bases from J; junction bases left unmatched: 5. CDR3 in amino acids: CASSGQGASSYNEQFF. In DNA, the CDR3 is TGTGCCAGCTCGGGACAGGGGGCGAGCTCCTACAATGAGCAGTTCTTC.

V gene TRBV6-2 or TRBV6-3 combines with J gene TRBJ1-1; no clear D. Trimming cost V 8 bases and J 6 bases, with 13 bases left between them. CDR1 is MNHEY, CDR2 SVGEGT, per germline. This CDR3 is built from 12 residues. The CDR3 loop is CASGSIRSEAFF. As DNA, the CDR3 is TGTGCCAGCGGATCAATCAGGTCTGAAGCTTTCTTT.

This clonotype was seen repeatedly, ten times or more. The chain uses TRBV6-1 and TRBJ2-3, with TRBD2 matching over 8 bases. Germline trimming cut 1 base from V and 3 bases from J; bases unmatched to any gene: 0. Germline-derived CDR1 and CDR2 are MNHNS and SASEGT. There are 14 residues in the CDR3. DNA of the CDR3: TGTGCCAGCAGTGAAGGACTAGCGACAGATACGCAGTATTTT. Protein: CASSEGLATDTQYF.

This clonotype was counted between two and nine times. The rearrangement uses TRBV5-1 and TRBJ1-5; no reliable D call. The germline V gene has CDR1 SGHRS and CDR2 YFSETQ. The CDR3 has 13 residues. Between the trimmed V and J ends, which lost 0 bases and 4 bases, there was a span of 5 bases. The CDR3 DNA follows: TGCGCCAGCAGCTTGGGTGCAAATCAGCCCCAGCATTTT. Its protein product is CASSLGANQPQHF.